A single sample is the source of the 29 T cell receptor beta chains below, sequenced in a study of molecular identifiers for immune sequencing clone quantification. Each CDR3 protein is one row after TCRdb ran MiXCR on the PCR reads. The sample contains 85,000 to 100,000 distinct CDR3 sequences, 20% to 25% of which appear only once. Sequencing used naive CD8+ T cells from blood, with Jurkat cell RNA spiked in. Subset here: FACS-sorted CD8+CD4-CCR7+CD45RA+ naive T cells. The receptor set was obtained from a human donor in good health. Some libraries in this study had Jurkat cell RNA spiked in.

The chain couples TRBV5-1 to TRBJ2-1, with 10 positions matching TRBD2. This CDR3 comprises 15 residues. V lost 6 bases to trimming and J lost 7 bases; unmatched junction nucleotides: 10. CDR1 is SGHRS and CDR2 is YFSETQ in the germline V gene. CDR3 in amino acids: CASTEAGGPLNEQFF. CDR3 bases: TGCGCCAGCACAGAAGCGGGGGGGCCGTTGAATGAGCAGTTCTTC. The whole variable domain, remainder taken from reference TRBV5-1 and TRBJ2-1, is KAGVTQTPRYLIKTRGQQVTLSCSPISGHRSVSWYQQTPGQGLQFLFEYFSETQRNKGNFPGRFSGRQFSNSRSEMNVSTLELGDSALYLCASTEAGGPLNEQFFGPGTRLTVL.

This sequence joins TRBV6-2 or TRBV6-3 and TRBJ2-3; D is unresolved. Trimming took off 7 bases at V and 3 bases at J, with 11 bases between the two ends. Per germline, CDR1 MNHEY and CDR2 SVGEGT. The CDR3 is 13 amino acids. The CDR3 reads CASTISWTDTQYF. Here the CDR3 DNA reads TGTGCCAGCACCATTTCGTGGACAGATACGCAGTATTTT.

This clonotype was counted ten times or more. The chain has TRBV28 and TRBJ2-1; D might be TRBD2 (6 bases). V was pared by 5 bases and J by 2 bases, with 13 bases between. CDR3 length: 15 residues. Per germline, CDR1 MDHEN and CDR2 SYDVKM. The CDR3 is CASSPPGSPYNEQFF. The DNA of the CDR3 is TGTGCCAGCAGTCCCCCCGGGAGCCCCTACAATGAGCAGTTCTTC.

Comment on this clonotype: It may be a read error: a sequence one base away is much more abundant. The J gene is TRBJ2-2, the V gene TRBV6-2 or TRBV6-3; perhaps TRBD1 as D (6 bases). Looked up from germline, CDR1 is MNHEY and CDR2 is SVGEGT. Trimming stripped 6 bases from V and 3 bases from J, with 17 bases between. This CDR3 has 16 amino acids. The CDR3 nucleotides read TGTGCCAGCAGCGACACAGGGATCGGGGACACCGGGGAGCTGTTTTTT. As protein: CASSDTGIGDTGELFF.

This clonotype was observed many times. The chain employs TRBV20-1 and TRBJ2-7; 14 nucleotides agree with TRBD2. There are 17 residues in the CDR3. V lost 4 bases, J lost 3 bases, and 11 bases stayed unmatched. Looked up from germline, CDR1 is DFQATT and CDR2 is SNEGSKA (reference sequence). The CDR3 coding sequence is TGCAGTGCTAACCCGGGACTAGCGGGAGCCCGGCTCTACGAGCAGTACTTC. It translates to CSANPGLAGARLYEQYF.

This clonotype has ten or more counts. The chain uses TRBV29-1 and TRBJ2-7; TRBD2 might be the D (5 bases). The V gene lost 6 bases and the J gene lost 3 bases, with 15 bases spanning the gap. The CDR3 is 13 amino acids. Per the germline V gene, CDR1 is SQVTM and CDR2 is ANQGSEA. The CDR3 region has the DNA TGCAGCGTGCGTCACACCGGGGACTACGAGCAGTACTTC. Translating it yields CSVRHTGDYEQYF.

As regards this clonotype: This may be a read error: a much more frequent sequence differs by one nucleotide. V is TRBV5-8 and J is TRBJ2-3, with 10 bases lining up with TRBD1. V lost 4 bases and J lost 5; bases outside the gene matches: 10. CDR3 length: 16 amino acids. The germline V gene has CDR1 SGHTS and CDR2 YDEGEE. The CDR3 DNA reads as TGTGCCAGCAGCACTGAGGGGACAGGGGTGATAGATACGCAGTATTTT. Translating gives CASSTEGTGVIDTQYF.

This clonotype was seen more than once but under ten times. The chain joins TRBV9 to TRBJ2-5; 7 bases agree with TRBD1. The CDR3 is 15 residues long. With 0 bases clipped from V and 5 bases from J, the junction kept 7 bases outside the gene matches. Germline CDR1 and CDR2: SGDLS and YYNGEE. Here the CDR3 reads CASSVEERGPETQYF. In DNA, the CDR3 is TGTGCCAGCAGCGTAGAGGAGAGGGGGCCGGAGACCCAGTACTTC.

Concerning this clonotype: A much larger clone is a single base away; this may be a read error. This chain links TRBV7-9 with TRBJ1-4; D unclear. CDR1 is SEHNR and CDR2 is FQNEAQ in the germline V gene (reference sequence). Trimming took 5 bases from V and 8 from J, leaving 15 bases between them. The CDR3 has 14 amino acids. The CDR3 nucleotides read TGTGCCAGCAGCCCTGTCGGACCTGAGGAAAAACTGTTTTTT. It codes for CASSPVGPEEKLFF.

This clonotype was observed a few times. V gene TRBV29-1 combines with J gene TRBJ2-1; D might be TRBD2 (6 bases). Per the germline V gene, CDR1 is SQVTM and CDR2 is ANQGSEA. This CDR3 has 13 residues. The V end lost 4 bases, the J end lost 6 bases, and 13 bases lay between the germline ends. CDR3 sequence (DNA): TGCAGCGTTGTTGGCGGGGCCATCAATGAGCAGTTCTTC. It is translated as CSVVGGAINEQFF.

In this sample, this clonotype turned up many times. The chain couples TRBV10-3 to TRBJ2-5; TRBD1 agrees at 7 bases. The CDR3 is 16 amino acids. The ends lost 6 bases at V and 5 bases at J; junction bases unmatched: 15. Germline CDR1 ENHRY, CDR2 SYGVKD. The CDR3 nucleotides read TGTGCCATCAGGGGAGAACCACAGGGGTTGAGGGAGACCCAGTACTTC. This encodes CAIRGEPQGLRETQYF.

V is TRBV30 and J is TRBJ2-3; tentatively, D is TRBD2 (6 bases). V was shortened by 4 bases and J by 4 bases, with 12 bases between the two germline ends. CDR3 length: 13 residues. Looked up from germline, CDR1 is GTSNPN and CDR2 is SVGIG (reference sequence). The DNA of the CDR3 is TGTGCCTGGAAACTCGGGACTCCAGATACGCAGTATTTT. It translates to CAWKLGTPDTQYF.

In this sample, this clonotype turned up many times. The chain couples TRBV28 to TRBJ2-7, with TRBD1 as a possible D gene (6 bases). Germline V gene lookup returns CDR1 MDHEN and CDR2 SYDVKM. The CDR3 has 14 residues. V lost 4 bases, J lost 2 bases, and 12 bases lay in between. This CDR3 reads CASSSPDSTYEQYF. The CDR3 DNA sequence: TGTGCCAGCAGTTCGCCGGACAGTACCTACGAGCAGTACTTC.

With regard to this clonotype: Relative to the germline gene, one junction end is altered; a read error may explain this. The chain couples TRBV6-2 or TRBV6-3 to TRBJ1-1; D perhaps matches TRBD1 (5 bases). The CDR3 runs 16 residues. The germline gives CDR1 MNHEY, CDR2 SVGEGT. The CDR3 here is CASSHSRQSMITEALF. The CDR3, as DNA: TGTGCAAGCAGTCACTCGAGACAGTCGATGATCACTGAAGCTCTCTTT.

The rearrangement links TRBV7-3 to TRBJ2-1; no firm D call. The V and J ends lost 2 bases and 0 bases respectively, with 14 bases between them. Germline V lookup: CDR1 SGHTA, CDR2 FQGTGA. The CDR3 is 17 residues long. CDR3 residues: CASSLSAPASSYNEQFF. In DNA, the CDR3 is TGTGCCAGCAGCTTATCCGCCCCGGCAAGCTCCTACAATGAGCAGTTCTTC.

This clonotype turned up a few times. V gene TRBV13 combines with J gene TRBJ2-2; tentative D call: TRBD1 (5 bases). This CDR3 contains 14 residues. The V and J ends lost 1 base and 6 bases respectively, with 9 bases between them. Germline V gene lookup returns CDR1 PRHDT and CDR2 FYEKMQ (reference sequence). The CDR3 sequence is CASSLVRGSGELFF. The CDR3 nucleotides read TGTGCCAGCAGCTTAGTTAGGGGCTCCGGGGAGCTGTTTTTT.

This clonotype was detected many times. The V and J genes are TRBV29-1 and TRBJ2-7; tentative D call: TRBD1 (6 bases). Germline assignment: CDR1 SQVTM and CDR2 ANQGSEA. The length of the CDR3 is 14 residues. Trimming pared 4 bases from V and 3 bases from J, leaving 16 bases between. The chain's CDR3 is CSVVVQGNGYEQYF. The CDR3, as DNA: TGCAGCGTTGTCGTACAGGGTAACGGCTACGAGCAGTACTTC.

This clonotype was picked up a small number of times. Being one base from a much bigger clone, this may be a read error. The rearrangement links TRBV6-5 to TRBJ1-1; 7 nucleotides line up with TRBD1. Trimming cost V 0 bases and J 6 bases; bases outside gene matches: 7. Germline CDR1 is MNHEY and CDR2 is SVGAGI. The CDR3 length is 15 residues. DNA for the CDR3: TGTGCCAGCAGTTACTCACCACCAGGACAGGCTGAAGCTTTCTTT. Its translation is CASSYSPPGQAEAFF.

The V and J genes are TRBV20-1 and TRBJ2-6; 9 positions agree with TRBD2. Germline CDR1 DFQATT, CDR2 SNEGSKA (reference sequence). V lost 3 bases, J lost 0 bases, and 12 bases stayed unmatched. The CDR3 length is 19 residues. CDR3 amino acids: CSARGAGLAGSSGANVLTF. CDR3 DNA sequence: TGCAGTGCTAGGGGGGCAGGGCTAGCGGGATCCTCTGGGGCCAACGTCCTGACTTTC.

This clonotype has more than one count but fewer than ten. The chain employs TRBV4-1 and TRBJ1-1; D possibly corresponds to TRBD1 (6 bases). V was pared by 3 bases and J by 6 bases, with 14 bases between. Germline lookup yields CDR1 MGHRA and CDR2 YSYEKL. CDR3 length: 14 amino acids. In DNA form, the CDR3 reads TGCGCCAGCAGCCACAAAACAGGGTTTCCTGAAGCTTTCTTT. Protein: CASSHKTGFPEAFF.

This clonotype has at least ten counts. This chain links TRBV11-2 with TRBJ2-1, with D unclear. The CDR3 is made up of 15 amino acids. Germline V gene sequence: CDR1 SGHAT, CDR2 FQNNGV. Trimming left V 1 base short and J 0 bases short, with 7 bases between. CDR3 in DNA: TGTGCCAGCAGCTTAGGTAAGAGCTCCTACAATGAGCAGTTCTTC. It specifies CASSLGKSSYNEQFF. Based on the CDR3 plus reference TRBV11-2 and TRBJ2-1, the full variable domain is EAGVAQSPRYKIIEKRQSVAFWCNPISGHATLYWYQQILGQGPKLLIQFQNNGVVDDSQLPKDRFSAERLKGVDSTLKIQPAKLEDSAVYLCASSLGKSSYNEQFFGPGTRLTVL.

The table lists this clonotype with many counts. This chain joins TRBV4-3 and TRBJ2-1, with D uncertain. Germline V gene data show CDR1 as LGHNA and CDR2 as YSLEER. This CDR3 is built from 13 residues. Between the trimmed V and J ends, which lost 4 bases and 12 bases, there was a span of 16 bases. The CDR3 region is CASSPTTGLVQFF. DNA of the CDR3: TGCGCCAGCAGCCCGACAACGGGTTTAGTGCAGTTCTTC.

This clonotype was seen a handful of times. This rearrangement joins TRBV9 to TRBJ2-3; TRBD1 matches at 8 bases. V was pared by 3 bases and J by 0 bases, with 6 bases of the junction left unmatched. CDR1 and CDR2 (germline): SGDLS, YYNGEE. This CDR3 region has 16 residues. The CDR3 protein is CASSAAGGWSTDTQYF. CDR3 DNA: TGTGCCAGCAGCGCAGCAGGGGGCTGGAGCACAGATACGCAGTATTTT. The full variable domain, completed using reference TRBV9 and TRBJ2-3, is DSGVTQTPKHLITATGQRVTLRCSPRSGDLSVYWYQQSLDQGLQFLIQYYNGEERAKGNILERFSAQQFPDLHSELNLSSLELGDSALYFCASSAAGGWSTDTQYFGPGTRLTVL.

This clonotype turned up a few times. This chain connects TRBV20-1 to TRBJ2-1, with D hard to call. V dropped 2 bases and J dropped 8 bases, with 10 bases sitting between them. Germline CDR1 is DFQATT and CDR2 is SNEGSKA (reference sequence). This CDR3 has 12 residues. The CDR3 nucleotides are TGCAGTGCTAGATCGGGCGGCCATGAGCAGTTCTTC. Translating it yields CSARSGGHEQFF.

This clonotype has ten or more counts. This sequence joins TRBV6-5 and TRBJ2-7, with D maybe TRBD2 (6 bases). V was trimmed by 5 bases and J by 0 bases, leaving 14 bases between them. CDR3 size: 15 residues. Germline-derived CDR1 and CDR2 are MNHEY and SVGAGI. DNA for the CDR3: TGTGCCAGCAGTAAGGGACTGGGCAGCTCCTACGAGCAGTACTTC. This gives the protein CASSKGLGSSYEQYF.

There are many counts of this clonotype. This chain uses TRBV4-1 with TRBJ2-3; D not resolved. CDR1 and CDR2 (germline): MGHRA, YSYEKL. Trimming took off 0 bases at V and 2 bases at J, with 9 bases between the two ends. The CDR3 runs 15 residues. As DNA, the CDR3 is TGCGCCAGCAGCCAAGATGTAGACCCCACAGATACGCAGTATTTT. Protein sequence: CASSQDVDPTDTQYF.

This clonotype has a count of ten or more. V and J are TRBV7-6 and TRBJ2-7; a possible D gene is TRBD2 (7 bases). The ends were cut back, 1 base at V and 7 bases at J, with 14 bases in the middle. Germline V gene lookup returns CDR1 SGHVS and CDR2 FNYEAQ. The CDR3 is 14 amino acids. CDR3 protein: CASSLGGGAGEQYF. CDR3 coding DNA: TGTGCCAGCAGCTTAGGTGGGGGGGCTGGGGAGCAGTACTTC.

This chain joins TRBV27 and TRBJ1-2; D ambiguous. The V end lost 8 bases, the J end lost 1 base, and 11 bases lay between the germline ends. Germline CDR1 and CDR2: MNHEY and SMNVEV (reference sequence). The CDR3 is made up of 13 amino acids. In DNA form, the CDR3 reads TGTGCCAGCGGACGGGATTTTAACTATGGCTACACCTTC. This encodes CASGRDFNYGYTF.

This clonotype was seen ten or more times. The chain recombines TRBV3-1 with TRBJ2-3, with D hard to call. V was trimmed by 1 base and J by 2 bases, leaving 7 bases between them. Germline loops: CDR1 LGHDT, CDR2 YNNKEL (reference sequence). The CDR3 loop spans 14 amino acids. This CDR3 reads CASSQGRYTDTQYF. The DNA of the CDR3 is TGTGCCAGCAGCCAAGGGCGTTACACAGATACGCAGTATTTT.